These 30 T cell receptor beta chains were sequenced from one sample in a study of blood T cell repertoires in COVID-19. Sequencing used immunoSEQ multiplex PCR; TCRdb keeps in-frame clones, though not all of them. The repertoire holds tens of thousands of clones, with approximately 90% as singletons. The sample comprised peripheral blood. The source is a woman of 80 years or more with acute or convalescent COVID-19.

This clone was recorded a few times. The chain carries TRBV12-3 or TRBV12-4 and TRBJ2-7, with 7 bases identical to TRBD2. V shed 5 bases, J shed 9 bases, and the junction held 7 bases outside the gene matches. This CDR3 is 12 amino acids long. CDR3 coding DNA: TGTGCCAGCAGTACTTCAGGGAGGGGGCAGTACTTC. Translated: CASSTSGRGQYF.

This chain connects TRBV7-3 to TRBJ2-2; 9 bases align to TRBD2. J lost 5 bases, V lost 5 bases, and 6 bases had no gene match. The CDR3 spans 15 residues. Germline assignment: CDR1 SGHTA and CDR2 FQGTGA. CDR3 loop: CASSRGLARTGELFF. The DNA of the CDR3 is TGTGCCAGCAGCAGGGGACTAGCTAGAACCGGGGAGCTGTTTTTT.

The chain links TRBV7-3 to TRBJ1-1; D uncertain. Germline V gives CDR1 SGHTA, CDR2 FQGTGA. V lost 0 bases and J lost 0, with 8 bases in between. The CDR3 is 15 amino acids. CDR3 nucleotide sequence: TGTGCCAGCAGCTTAACACTGGCGGTGAACACTGAAGCTTTCTTT. This translates into CASSLTLAVNTEAFF.

The chain has TRBV3-1 (or the pseudogene TRBV3-2) and TRBJ2-5; D not resolved. Trimming pared 0 bases from V and 3 bases from J, leaving 8 bases between. This CDR3 is built from 14 residues. Germline loops: CDR1 LGHDT, CDR2 YNNKEL (reference sequence). In DNA form, the CDR3 reads TGTGCCAGCAGCCAAGAGGGCAGGAAAGAGACCCAGTACTTC. This sequence encodes CASSQEGRKETQYF.

This chain joins TRBV28 and TRBJ1-4, with 7 bases aligning to TRBD1. Germline V lookup: CDR1 MDHEN, CDR2 SYDVKM. J was trimmed by 10 bases and V by 8 bases; bases with no gene match: 7. The CDR3 is 12 residues long. The CDR3 spells CASLGQSGKLFF. CDR3 bases: TGTGCCAGCTTGGGACAGAGCGGAAAACTGTTTTTT. The whole variable domain, filled in from reference TRBV28 and TRBJ1-4, reads DVKVTQSSRYLVKRTGEKVFLECVQDMDHENMFWYRQDPGLGLRLIYFSYDVKMKEKGDIPEGYSVSREKKERFSLILESASTNQTSMYLCASLGQSGKLFFGSGTQLSVL.

The chain combines TRBV5-1 with TRBJ2-3; a weak D match, TRBD2 (6 bases). CDR3 length equals 15 residues. CDR1 and CDR2 (germline): SGHRS, YFSETQ. Trimming took off 0 bases at V and 5 bases at J, with 13 bases between the two ends. This chain's CDR3 is CASSLVGGYVDTQYF. The CDR3 nucleotides are TGCGCCAGCAGCTTGGTGGGAGGTTACGTAGATACGCAGTATTTT.

The J gene is TRBJ1-1, the V gene TRBV20-1; D is unclear. CDR3 size: 12 residues. The V gene lost 3 bases and the J gene lost 1 base, with 6 bases spanning the gap. Germline CDR1 and CDR2: DFQATT and SNEGSKA (reference sequence). CDR3 in amino acids: CSASNRNTEAFF. CDR3 sequence (DNA): TGCAGTGCTAGTAACAGGAACACTGAAGCTTTCTTT.

The J gene is TRBJ2-7, the V gene TRBV30; 7 bases align to TRBD1. The J segment lost 2 bases and the V segment lost 6 bases, leaving 10 bases of the junction unmatched. Germline V CDR1 and CDR2: GTSNPN, SVGIG (reference sequence). This CDR3 is built from 14 residues. The CDR3 coding sequence is TGTGCCTGCAAAGACAGGGTCCGACCCTACGAGCAGTACTTC. This sequence encodes CACKDRVRPYEQYF.

CDR3 sequence: CASSSSTGSYSNQPQHF. The CDR3 nucleotides read TGTGCCAGCAGCTCATCGACAGGCTCCTATAGCAATCAGCCCCAGCATTTT. This chain joins TRBV7-9 and TRBJ1-5, with D possibly TRBD1 on 6 matching bases. The CDR3 length is 17 residues. Trimming took 4 bases from V and 0 from J, leaving 16 bases between them. Germline values: CDR1 SEHNR, CDR2 FQNEAQ (reference sequence).

The chain links TRBV7-8 to TRBJ2-3; possibly TRBD2 for D (6 bases). CDR1 is SGHVS, CDR2 FQNEAQ, per germline. The CDR3 runs to 16 residues. V lost 2 bases and J lost 5, with 17 bases in between. The CDR3 loop reads CASSLRRDSQGDTQYF. CDR3 nucleotides: TGTGCCAGCAGCTTAAGACGGGACTCCCAGGGAGATACGCAGTATTTT.

The J gene is TRBJ2-1, the V gene TRBV2, with 8 positions matching TRBD2. V gave up 11 bases and J gave up 3 bases; unmatched junction bases: 6. CDR3 length: 13 amino acids. Germline lookup yields CDR1 SNHLY and CDR2 FYNNEI. CDR3 sequence (DNA): TGTGCCTTCCCCAGCGGGAGCTACAATGAGCAGTTCTTC. It translates to CAFPSGSYNEQFF. Using reference TRBV2 and TRBJ2-1 for the parts outside the CDR3, the full variable domain is EPEVTQTPSHQVTQMGQEVILRCVPISNHLYFYWYRQILGQKVEFLVSFYNNEISEKSEIFDDQFSVERPDGSNFTLKIRSTKLEDSAMYFCAFPSGSYNEQFFGPGTRLTVL.

This clone has a single count. The V gene is TRBV10-3, the J gene TRBJ1-1; the D is unclear. Germline V CDR1 and CDR2: ENHRY, SYGVKD. The CDR3 length is 13 residues. Trimming cost V 0 bases and J 1 base, with 3 bases left between them. The CDR3 region has the DNA TGTGCCATCAGTGAGTCGCGGAACACTGAAGCTTTCTTT. Translating gives CAISESRNTEAFF.

The V gene is TRBV30, the J gene TRBJ1-5; possible D gene TRBD1, 6 bases. The CDR3 contains 15 residues. The V end was cut by 2 bases, the J end by 6 bases, with 17 bases between. The germline gives CDR1 GTSNPN, CDR2 SVGIG (reference sequence). DNA for the CDR3: TGTGCCTGGAGTAGAACGGGGGGCTCAACTCAGCCCCAGCATTTT. Translating gives CAWSRTGGSTQPQHF.

V and J are TRBV2 and TRBJ2-2; D is perhaps TRBD2 (6 bases). V lost 5 bases, J lost 3 bases, and 13 bases lay in between. The germline V gene encodes CDR1 SNHLY and CDR2 FYNNEI. This CDR3 region has 15 residues. The CDR3 region has the DNA TGTGCCAGCAGTTTGGGGAGGCTACACACCGGGGAGCTGTTTTTT. It encodes CASSLGRLHTGELFF.

This clone was recorded once. CDR3: CASSGSGRARNEQFF. CDR3 nucleotide sequence: TGTGCCAGCAGTGGAAGCGGGAGGGCCAGGAATGAGCAGTTCTTC. The chain carries TRBV25-1 and TRBJ2-1, with TRBD2 matching over 10 bases. J was trimmed by 7 bases and V by 4 bases; bases with no gene match: 7. CDR3 length equals 15 residues. CDR1 MGHDK and CDR2 SYGVNS come from the germline V gene.

The chain employs TRBV24-1 and TRBJ1-1, with D perhaps TRBD1 (5 bases). Per germline, CDR1 KGHDR and CDR2 SFDVKD. Trimming removed 9 bases from V and 5 bases from J, with 9 bases in between. The CDR3 is 11 amino acids. The CDR3 here is CATGQETEAFF. The CDR3 DNA is TGTGCCACCGGACAAGAGACTGAAGCTTTCTTT.

This chain uses TRBV12-5 with TRBJ1-1; 7 bases are a match to TRBD1. The CDR3 covers 14 residues. The germline V gene encodes CDR1 LGHNT and CDR2 FRNRAP. With 1 base clipped from V and 11 bases from J, the junction kept 10 bases outside the gene matches. The CDR3 DNA sequence: TGTGCTAGTGGTTTGGCGACAGGGCTAGGGGGGGCTTTCTTT. This translates into CASGLATGLGGAFF.

V gene TRBV2 combines with J gene TRBJ2-7, with 8 nucleotides matching TRBD1. The CDR3 length is 14 residues. Germline V gene data show CDR1 as SNHLY and CDR2 as FYNNEI. V trimming: 7 bases; J trimming: 2 bases; junction bases outside the gene matches: 7. CDR3 sequence: CASTLDRAPYEQYF. CDR3 in DNA: TGTGCCAGCACTCTGGACAGGGCCCCCTACGAGCAGTACTTC.

In this sample, this clone turned up a few times. The chain combines TRBV7-9 with TRBJ1-1; D uncertain. Trimming stripped 4 bases from V and 4 bases from J, with 10 bases between. This CDR3 has 13 amino acids. Germline values: CDR1 SEHNR, CDR2 FQNEAQ (reference sequence). The CDR3 region is CASSSTGTTEAFF. The CDR3 DNA is TGTGCCAGCAGCTCAACGGGTACCACTGAAGCTTTCTTT.

This chain links TRBV6-5 with TRBJ2-2, with 12 bases matching TRBD2. The germline gives CDR1 MNHEY, CDR2 SVGAGI. This CDR3 has 16 residues. Trimming took 4 bases from V and 7 from J; bases not matched to a gene: 7. CDR3 nucleotides: TGTGCCAGCAGTTCCCCCCTAGCGGGAGGGGTCGGGGAGCTGTTTTTT. It is translated as CASSSPLAGGVGELFF.

The chain couples TRBV6-5 to TRBJ1-1, with 8 bases that match TRBD1. After removal of 2 bases from V and 4 bases from J, the junction contained 3 bases not matched to a gene. The V gene's germline CDR1 is MNHEY and CDR2 SVGAGI. The CDR3 consists of 14 residues. For the CDR3, the DNA is TGTGCCAGCAGTTACGGGCAGGGGGCCACTGAAGCTTTCTTT. This sequence encodes CASSYGQGATEAFF.

This chain joins TRBV6-5 and TRBJ1-2; D unclear. This CDR3 is built from 14 residues. Trimming cost V 2 bases and J 0 bases, with 7 bases left between them. CDR1 is MNHEY and CDR2 is SVGAGI in the germline V gene. The DNA for the CDR3 is TGTGCCAGCAGTTACAGCTACTCTAACTATGGCTACACCTTC. Its translation: CASSYSYSNYGYTF.

The CDR3 reads CASSIGTSGTSEQYF. The CDR3 DNA reads TGTGCCAGTAGTATAGGTACTAGCGGGACGAGCGAGCAGTACTTC. The V and J genes are TRBV19 and TRBJ2-7, with 10 bases matching TRBD2. This CDR3 spans 15 amino acids. Germline-derived CDR1 and CDR2 are LNHDA and SQIVND (reference sequence). The J segment lost 6 bases and the V segment lost 1 base, leaving 6 bases of the junction unmatched.

The chain couples TRBV5-1 to TRBJ2-7, with TRBD2 matching over 7 bases. Germline V gives CDR1 SGHRS, CDR2 YFSETQ. The trim removed 1 base at V and 1 base at J, leaving 5 bases unmatched. The CDR3 has 15 residues. CDR3 amino acids: CASSLLGGMSYEQYF. The CDR3 nucleotides are TGCGCCAGCAGCTTGTTGGGGGGGATGTCCTACGAGCAGTACTTC.

The genes are TRBV24-1 and TRBJ2-1; 13 positions match TRBD2. This CDR3 region has 16 residues. Trimming cost V 4 bases and J 5 bases; bases outside gene matches: 4. Germline V CDR1 and CDR2: KGHDR, SFDVKD. DNA for the CDR3: TGTGCCACCAGTGAGAATACTAGCGGGAGGGACAATGAGCAGTTCTTC. As protein: CATSENTSGRDNEQFF.

The chain couples TRBV18 to TRBJ1-2, with D perhaps matching TRBD1 (5 bases). This CDR3 is built from 13 residues. Trimming removed 3 bases from V and 5 bases from J, with 10 bases in between. The germline CDR1 and CDR2 sequences are KGHSH and LQKENI. CDR3 amino acids: CASSPGQGYGYTF. DNA for the CDR3: TGTGCCAGCTCACCCGGACAAGGATATGGCTACACCTTC.

To note about this clone: This sample also contains other DNA sequences that code for the same CDR3. The chain combines TRBV18 with TRBJ1-1; D not certain. The CDR3 consists of 13 residues. Germline V gene lookup returns CDR1 KGHSH and CDR2 LQKENI. The V end lost 2 bases, the J end lost 1 base, and 5 bases lay between the germline ends. CDR3 in amino acids: CASSPGQNTEAFF. CDR3 DNA sequence: TGTGCCAGCTCACCAGGGCAGAACACTGAAGCTTTCTTT.

This clone was seen a handful of times. The chain links TRBV27 to TRBJ1-6; D unresolved. Germline CDR1 is MNHEY and CDR2 is SMNVEV (reference sequence). V gave up 6 bases and J gave up 6 bases, with 12 bases separating them. This CDR3 comprises 14 residues. CDR3 nucleotides: TGTGCCAGCAGAATAAACAGTGGTAATTCACCCCTCCACTTT. Amino acids: CASRINSGNSPLHF.

The chain joins TRBV5-4 to TRBJ2-1; 10 nucleotides line up with TRBD2. V lost 4 bases to trimming and J lost 10 bases; unmatched junction nucleotides: 5. CDR1 is SGHNT and CDR2 is YYREEE in the germline V gene (reference sequence). This CDR3 region has 13 residues. The CDR3 reads CASSLAGVEEQFF. The CDR3 DNA follows: TGTGCCAGCAGCCTAGCGGGAGTAGAGGAGCAGTTCTTC.

The rearrangement links TRBV13 to TRBJ2-1, with 10 bases identical to TRBD2. The V gene end was trimmed by 5 bases and the J gene end by 3 bases; junction bases not matched to a gene: 10. The CDR3 is 17 residues long. CDR1 and CDR2 (germline): PRHDT, FYEKMQ (reference sequence). Written as DNA, the CDR3 is TGTGCCAGCAGCCTCAGAAGGCTAGCGGGGGACTACAATGAGCAGTTCTTC. This sequence encodes CASSLRRLAGDYNEQFF.